This T cell receptor beta chain was obtained from a study of T-cell reconstitution after alpha-beta-depleted transplantation in children. Study outcomes and limitations: About two months after transplant, alpha-beta T cells reportedly came from several hundred expanded graft clones. The high TCRbeta diversity at day 60 in some patients came from surviving recipient T cells and thymic progenitors.

A remark on this clonotype: Antigen specificity is unknown. This sequence may be a read error, since a much larger clone differs from it by one base.

CDR1 is MDHEN, CDR2 SYDVKM, per germline. V gave up 0 bases and J gave up 3 bases, with 7 bases separating them. This CDR3 spans 14 amino acids. For TCRbeta, the library was prepared with unique molecular identifiers. TCRdb ran MiXCR on the PCR reads and lists one entry per CDR3 protein. The sample consists of fewer than 350,000 distinct CDR3 sequences, roughly a tenth of them appearing once. The rearrangement uses TRBV28 and TRBJ2-3, with D perhaps TRBD1 (5 bases). This sequence was found in a boy less than two years old with acute myeloid leukemia, due to receive a stem cell transplant. The sequenced sample was PBMCs, obtained before TCRalphabeta/CD19-depleted stem cell transplant. In DNA form, the CDR3 reads TGTGCCAGCAGTTTATGGACAGCGACAGATACGCAGTATTTT. Its translation is CASSLWTATDTQYF.